A single sample is the source of the 10 T cell receptor beta chains below, sequenced in a study of radiotherapy plus CTLA-4 blockade in lung cancer. The method was immunoSEQ multiplex PCR; TCRdb's version includes in-frame clones alone and lacks a portion of them. Found here are tens of thousands of clones, about 80% of them singletons; the top ten hold 8.5% to 10%. This sample comprised peripheral blood, obtained from a patient treated with radiotherapy plus ipilimumab. The source of these receptors is a human donor with non-small cell lung cancer who had a complete response to radiotherapy plus ipilimumab.

This clone is a singleton in its sample. The CDR3 protein is CASSFASAITGELFF. Written as DNA, the CDR3 is TGTGCCAGCAGCTTTGCTAGCGCGATCACCGGGGAGCTGTTTTTT. The chain combines TRBV11-2 with TRBJ2-2, with D perhaps matching TRBD2 (6 bases). This CDR3 region has 15 residues. Germline-derived CDR1 and CDR2 are SGHAT and FQNNGV. V dropped 3 bases and J dropped 4 bases, with 12 bases sitting between them.

The chain uses TRBV4-3 and TRBJ2-7, with D possibly matching TRBD1 (6 bases). The length of the CDR3 is 13 residues. The V end was cut by 4 bases, the J end by 6 bases, with 13 bases between. Germline lookup yields CDR1 LGHNA and CDR2 YSLEER. The DNA for the CDR3 is TGCGCCAGCAGCCGCTATCAGGGGAGCGAGCAGTACTTC. Translation gives CASSRYQGSEQYF.

This rearrangement joins TRBV2 to TRBJ2-7, with D perhaps TRBD1 (5 bases). Germline V gene sequence: CDR1 SNHLY, CDR2 FYNNEI. Trimming left V 9 bases short and J 2 bases short, with 11 bases between. This CDR3 has 12 amino acids. This CDR3 is CARSTGTYEQYF. The DNA for the CDR3 is TGTGCCAGATCAACAGGCACCTACGAGCAGTACTTC.

This chain uses TRBV5-6 with TRBJ1-3; possibly TRBD1 for D (5 bases). V lost 1 base, J lost 4 bases, and 12 bases lay in between. Per germline, CDR1 SGHDT and CDR2 YYEEEE. This CDR3 is 15 amino acids long. CDR3 in DNA: TGTGCCAGCAGCTTGCGAACAGGCTCGGGAAACACCATATATTTT. This translates into CASSLRTGSGNTIYF.

J is TRBJ2-1 and V is TRBV5-1; tentative D call: TRBD1 (5 bases). Germline-derived CDR1 and CDR2 are SGHRS and YFSETQ. Trimming shortened V by 4 bases and J by 5 bases, and 10 bases separated the two germline ends. There are 13 residues in the CDR3. The CDR3 loop reads CASSGRVDNEQFF. Here the CDR3 DNA reads TGCGCCAGCAGCGGCAGGGTGGACAATGAGCAGTTCTTC.

The DNA of the CDR3 is TGTGCCAGCAGCTTAAGTCGACTAGCGGGATGGTCAGAGACCCAGTACTTC. Its protein is CASSLSRLAGWSETQYF. This chain connects TRBV11-3 to TRBJ2-5; 11 bases line up with TRBD2. Trimming took 2 bases from V and 4 from J; bases not matched to a gene: 9. This CDR3 is 17 amino acids long. Germline CDR1 reads SGHNT; CDR2 reads YENEEA.

The chain uses TRBV10-3 and TRBJ1-2, with a possible D match to TRBD1 (5 bases). The CDR3 is 15 amino acids. Germline-derived CDR1 and CDR2 are ENHRY and SYGVKD. The germline V and J ends were trimmed by 2 bases and 4 bases, with 14 bases remaining between them. As DNA, the CDR3 is TGTGCCATCAGTGAGGGCCAGGTCGGGGGCTATGGCTACACCTTC. Translating gives CAISEGQVGGYGYTF.

The rearrangement joins TRBV7-9 to TRBJ1-5; tentatively, D is TRBD1 (6 bases). V was cut by 1 base and J by 5 bases, with 21 bases left in between. The CDR3 spans 18 residues. Germline values: CDR1 SEHNR, CDR2 FQNEAQ (reference sequence). The CDR3 sequence: CASSLGRGALVGDQPQHF. CDR3 bases: TGTGCCAGCAGCTTAGGCAGGGGTGCACTAGTAGGTGATCAGCCCCAGCATTTT.

V is TRBV27 and J is TRBJ2-6; a weak D match, TRBD1 (6 bases). From germline, CDR1 is MNHEY and CDR2 SMNVEV (reference sequence). The CDR3 covers 16 residues. Trimming stripped 6 bases from V and 0 bases from J, with 12 bases between. The CDR3 reads CASSLQGRSGANVLTF. DNA for the CDR3: TGTGCCAGCAGCCTACAGGGTCGCTCTGGGGCCAACGTCCTGACTTTC.

This chain uses TRBV5-6 with TRBJ1-3; 7 bases match TRBD1. The CDR3 extends over 16 amino acids. Germline lookup yields CDR1 SGHDT and CDR2 YYEEEE. V trimming: 0 bases; J trimming: 3 bases; junction bases outside the gene matches: 6. CDR3 in DNA: TGTGCCAGCAGCTTGGACAGGGGCGTTTATGGAAACACCATATATTTT. Translating gives CASSLDRGVYGNTIYF.